A selection of T cell receptor beta chains follows, all from one sample in a study of T cells in Graves' hyperthyroidism and ophthalmopathy. Each CDR3 protein is one row after TCRdb ran MiXCR on the multiplex PCR reads. Of around 450,000 distinct CDR3 sequences in the sample, around a sixth were seen once. Sequences were obtained from blood. These receptors originate from a woman under 30 with Graves' hyperthyroidism. The CDR3 runs from the conserved cysteine through the conserved F or W. D genes are given only for firm matches. For some rows the clone size is stated as once, few or many, or as a class when expanded; others skip it.

.,TRBV10-1,TRBJ1-6,.,TGCGCCAGCAGTGGACAGCACAATTCACCCCTCCACTTT,CASSGQHNSPLHF
TRBD1,TRBV20-1,TRBJ2-1,few,TGCAGTGCTAGAGATCCTAGGGGGCTTCTAAATGAGCAGTTCTTC,CSARDPRGLLNEQFF
.,TRBV12-3/TRBV12-4,TRBJ1-1,many,TGTGCCAGCAGTCCTCAGGCCGGTGCCAGGGCGAACACTGAAGCTTTCTTT,CASSPQAGARANTEAFF
.,TRBV10-3,TRBJ1-1,many,TGTGCCATCAGTGAGGCGAGTTCTCGGGGCCTGAACACTGAAGCTTTCTTT,CAISEASSRGLNTEAFF
.,TRBV20-1,TRBJ2-1,many,TGCAGTGCTAGAGAGGGCGGGAATAATGAGCAGTTCTTC,CSAREGGNNEQFF
.,TRBV4-2,TRBJ2-7,.,TGTGCCAGCAGCCAAGAGTCCGGGACCGGGACCTACGAGCAGTACTTC,CASSQESGTGTYEQYF
.,TRBV20-1,TRBJ1-5,many,TGCAGTGCCACACCCGGACAGTTTGGTCAGCCCCAGCATTTT,CSATPGQFGQPQHF
TRBD1,TRBV30,TRBJ2-7,.,TGTGCCTGGAGCACCGGGACAGGGGGTATGGAGCAGTACTTC,CAWSTGTGGMEQYF
.,TRBV11-1,TRBJ1-1,many,TGTGCCAGCAGCTTGAGCTTGGACAGACGGGCTTTCTTT,CASSLSLDRRAFF
TRBD1,TRBV6-1,TRBJ2-7,many,TGTGCCAGCAGTGGACAGGGGAGCTACGAGCAGTACTTC,CASSGQGSYEQYF
TRBD1,TRBV6-1,TRBJ1-1,.,TGTGCCATCAACTCAGGGGGCGTGGACACTGAAGCTTTCTTT,CAINSGGVDTEAFF
TRBD2,TRBV2,TRBJ2-7,.,TGTGCCAGCAAACTAGCGGAGGGGGGCTACGAGCAGTACTTC,CASKLAEGGYEQYF
TRBD2,TRBV20-1,TRBJ2-1,few,TGCAGTGCTAGAACGACTAGCGGGATATCCTACAATGAGCAGTTCTTC,CSARTTSGISYNEQFF
TRBD1,TRBV12-3/TRBV12-4,TRBJ1-1,many,TGTGCCAGCAGTTTTCCCGGACAGGGAGAAGCTTTCTTT,CASSFPGQGEAFF
TRBD1,TRBV5-5,TRBJ1-2,many,TGTGCCAGCAGTGTCTCGACAGGGTTTTCTGGCTACACCTTC,CASSVSTGFSGYTF
.,TRBV19,TRBJ2-3,many,TGTGCCCCCAGCGGGCCTAGCACAGATACGCAGTATTTT,CAPSGPSTDTQYF
TRBD1,TRBV4-1,TRBJ2-3,few,TGCGCCAGCAGCCAAAGATTGGGACAGCGCACAGATACGCAGTATTTT,CASSQRLGQRTDTQYF
.,TRBV4-1,TRBJ2-1,.,TGCGCCAGCAGCCAATTGGGAAGCTCCTACAATGAGCAGTTCTTC,CASSQLGSSYNEQFF
.,TRBV7-2,TRBJ1-3,.,TGTGCCAGCAGCTCCGACATCACCTCTGGAAACACCATATATTTT,CASSSDITSGNTIYF
TRBD1,TRBV24-1,TRBJ1-1,few,TGTGCCACCAAAGGGCCAGGACAGGGTAGCACTGAAGCTTTCTTT,CATKGPGQGSTEAFF
TRBD2,TRBV20-1,TRBJ2-1,many,TGCAGCCTGAGACGACTAGCGAGATACAATGAGCAGTTCTTC,CSLRRLARYNEQFF
.,TRBV24-1,TRBJ2-7,few,TGTGCCACCAGTGCAGGAGTATCCTACGAGCAGTACTTC,CATSAGVSYEQYF
.,TRBV7-2,TRBJ2-2,.,TGTGCCAGCAGCTTAGTCCAGCAGGGCACCGGGGAGCTGTTTTTT,CASSLVQQGTGELFF
TRBD1,TRBV27,TRBJ1-2,many,TGTGCCAGCAGTTTATCGAGAGGGGGCGCAGGCACCTTC,CASSLSRGGAGTF
TRBD2,TRBV3-1,TRBJ2-3,many,TGTGCCAGCAGCCAAGGAGTTTCTAGCGGGATGGGGAGGGATACGCAGTATTTT,CASSQGVSSGMGRDTQYF
.,TRBV7-6,TRBJ1-6,few,TGTGCCAGCAGCTTAGCCCTTCCACATTCACCCCTCCACTTT,CASSLALPHSPLHF
.,TRBV9,TRBJ2-7,few,TGTGCCAGCAGCGTAGGTCCTTCCTCCTACGAGCAGTACTTC,CASSVGPSSYEQYF
.,TRBV3-1,TRBJ1-1,many,TGTGCCAGCAGCCAAGGGGAAACGAGGGCTGAAGCTTTCTTT,CASSQGETRAEAFF
TRBD1,TRBV10-3,TRBJ1-5,few,TGTGCCATCAGTCCAGGGACAGGGGAAAGCAATCAGCCCCAGCATTTT,CAISPGTGESNQPQHF
TRBD2,TRBV9,TRBJ2-7,few,TGTGCCAGCAGCGTAGGGGATCAGCGGGGGAACGAGCAGTACTTC,CASSVGDQRGNEQYF
.,TRBV28,TRBJ2-1,many,TGTGCCAGCAGTCCCCTTCATAGCTCCTACAATGAGCAGTTCTTC,CASSPLHSSYNEQFF
.,TRBV5-6,TRBJ2-2,many,TGTGCCAGCAGTCGGGCCGGGGAGCTGTTTTTT,CASSRAGELFF
.,TRBV5-1,TRBJ1-1,.,TGCGCCAGCAGCCCCGATCTCGGAGGGGACACTGAAGCTTTCTTT,CASSPDLGGDTEAFF
TRBD1,TRBV7-9,TRBJ1-6,.,TGTGCCAGCAGCCCCTTTTTCTCGGGACAGAGCTCCTATAATTCACCCCTCCACTTT,CASSPFFSGQSSYNSPLHF
TRBD2,TRBV2,TRBJ2-5,many,TGTGCCAGCAGTGAAGCGTGGGGTTCTAGCGGGTTGGACCAAGAGACCCAGTACTTC,CASSEAWGSSGLDQETQYF
TRBD2,TRBV3-1,TRBJ2-1,.,TGTGCCAGCAGCCTCGCGGGAGAAATCTACAATGAGCAGTTCTTC,CASSLAGEIYNEQFF
TRBD2,TRBV5-1,TRBJ2-1,.,TGCGCCAGCAGCTTGGCCAGGCTAGCGGGGGGATTTTACAATGAGCAGTTCTTC,CASSLARLAGGFYNEQFF
TRBD2,TRBV29-1,TRBJ2-3,many,TGCAGCGTTGCCGCCACTAGCGGGAGGAGGACAGATACGCAGTATTTT,CSVAATSGRRTDTQYF
.,TRBV7-2,TRBJ2-3,many,TGTGCCAGCAGCTTATCCGGGCCTTTGGCGGGGACGCAGTATTTT,CASSLSGPLAGTQYF
.,TRBV2,TRBJ2-5,.,TGTGCCAGCAGTGGTGGCGGAAAGACCCAGTACTTC,CASSGGGKTQYF
.,TRBV28,TRBJ2-3,.,TGTGCCAGCAGTTTAGGGGCGGGGAAATCGGGCACAGATACGCAGTATTTT,CASSLGAGKSGTDTQYF